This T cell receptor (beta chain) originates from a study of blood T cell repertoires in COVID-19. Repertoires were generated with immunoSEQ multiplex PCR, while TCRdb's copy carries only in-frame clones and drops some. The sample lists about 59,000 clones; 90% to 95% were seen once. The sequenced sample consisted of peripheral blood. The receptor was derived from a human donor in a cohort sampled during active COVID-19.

The CDR3: CATSDARPGGYSTDTQYF. DNA for the CDR3: TGTGCCACCAGTGATGCACGGCCGGGGGGATATAGCACAGATACGCAGTATTTT. The chain is built from TRBV24-1 and TRBJ2-3; 7 positions match TRBD2. The CDR3 has 18 amino acids. Trimming took 3 bases from V and 0 from J; bases not matched to a gene: 11. Germline V CDR1 and CDR2: KGHDR, SFDVKD.